This T cell receptor (beta chain) stems from a study of shared clonotypes between healthy human individuals. CDR1 and CDR2 from the germline V gene are WNHNN and SYGVQD (reference sequence). The V gene end was trimmed by 5 bases and the J gene end by 1 base; junction bases not matched to a gene: 1. This CDR3 spans 15 amino acids. Terminally differentiated effector memory CD45RA+ cells were excluded by CCR7 positive selection of CD45RO-negative cells. Libraries were prepared by immunoSEQ multiplex PCR; TCRdb keeps only in-frame clonotypes and omits some of them. Of roughly 2,000,000 clones listed, approximately 92% were seen once; the top ten hold roughly 1.7%.

The chain recombines TRBV10-1 with TRBJ2-1; 11 nucleotides align to TRBD2. The material sequenced was naive CD8+ T cells from PBMCs. The receptor was derived from a young man in good health. Some clones in this sample may be carry-over from other donors' samples. This CDR3 reads CASSPSGGSYNEQFF. The DNA of the CDR3 is TGCGCCAGCAGTCCTAGCGGGGGGTCCTACAATGAGCAGTTCTTC.